Following are 26 T cell receptor beta chains from one sample sequenced in a study of cytomegalovirus exposure and HLA in healthy donors. Primers: 60 Vbeta forward and 13 Jbeta reverse. TCRdb's copy holds only in-frame clones and misses some; the assay was immunoSEQ multiplex PCR. The sample shows about 250,000 clones, 78% of them seen only once. Sequenced sample: PBMCs. These receptors all come from a boy younger than 18 in good health and CMV-seronegative.

The V and J genes are TRBV5-8 and TRBJ2-1; 8 bases fit TRBD2. The CDR3 is made up of 15 amino acids. V was pared by 4 bases and J by 2 bases, with 5 bases of the junction left unmatched. The V gene's germline CDR1 is SGHTS and CDR2 YDEGEE. The CDR3 nucleotides are TGTGCCAGCAGCCTGGGCGGGGGGACCTACAATGAGCAGTTCTTC. Translation: CASSLGGGTYNEQFF. The whole variable domain, filled in from reference TRBV5-8 and TRBJ2-1, reads EAGVTQSPTHLIKTRGQQATLRCSPISGHTSVYWYQQALGLGLQFLLWYDEGEERNRGNFPPRFSGRQFPNYSSELNVNALELEDSALYLCASSLGGGTYNEQFFGPGTRLTVL.

A note on this clone: One end of the junction does not line up with germline, which may come from a read error. The rearrangement links TRBV7-9 to TRBJ2-1; perhaps TRBD2 as D (6 bases). The CDR3 is made up of 13 amino acids. The germline CDR1 and CDR2 sequences are SEHNR and FQNEAQ (reference sequence). CDR3 DNA sequence: TGTGCCAGCAGCTCCCGCGGGGACTTGGGTTGGGTCTTC. As protein: CASSSRGDLGWVF.

This clone is a singleton in its sample. V gene TRBV4-1 combines with J gene TRBJ2-5, with TRBD2 matching 7 bases. Looked up from germline, CDR1 is MGHRA and CDR2 is YSYEKL. CDR3 size: 14 residues. J lost 5 bases, V lost 3 bases, and 6 bases had no gene match. CDR3 sequence: CASSQGGYVETQYF. For the CDR3, the DNA is TGCGCCAGCAGCCAGGGGGGGTACGTGGAGACCCAGTACTTC.

V usage is TRBV30 and J usage is TRBJ1-1; TRBD1 agrees at 7 bases. The CDR3 is made up of 15 amino acids. V lost 3 bases to trimming and J lost 3 bases; unmatched junction nucleotides: 10. Looked up from germline, CDR1 is GTSNPN and CDR2 is SVGIG (reference sequence). The CDR3 region has the DNA TGTGCCTGGAGGATCCGGGACAGAAGGTACACTGAAGCTTTCTTT. Protein: CAWRIRDRRYTEAFF.

The rearrangement uses TRBV27 and TRBJ1-2, with TRBD1 as a possible D gene (5 bases). CDR1 is MNHEY and CDR2 is SMNVEV in the germline V gene (reference sequence). This CDR3 has 15 amino acids. Trimming shortened V by 8 bases and J by 4 bases, and 20 bases separated the two germline ends. CDR3 DNA sequence: TGTGCCAGCTCTAAAGGCCTGGGGGGGAGCTATGGCTACACCTTC. Translation gives CASSKGLGGSYGYTF.

The rearrangement uses TRBV5-6 and TRBJ2-1, with TRBD2 matching over 8 bases. From germline, CDR1 is SGHDT and CDR2 YYEEEE. Trimming took 4 bases from V and 2 from J; bases not matched to a gene: 11. This CDR3 has 17 amino acids. CDR3 in DNA: TGTGCCAGCAGCCTTTGGACTAGCTCTTGGGCCTACAATGAGCAGTTCTTC. This sequence encodes CASSLWTSSWAYNEQFF. Variable domain in full (rest from reference TRBV5-6 and TRBJ2-1): DAGVTQSPTHLIKTRGQQVTLRCSPKSGHDTVSWYQQALGQGPQFIFQYYEEEERQRGNFPDRFSGHQFPNYSSELNVNALLLGDSALYLCASSLWTSSWAYNEQFFGPGTRLTVL.

This chain connects TRBV29-1 to TRBJ1-1; possible D gene TRBD1, 5 bases. Germline lookup yields CDR1 SQVTM and CDR2 ANQGSEA. CDR3 size: 14 residues. Trimming cost V 0 bases and J 3 bases, with 11 bases left between them. The CDR3 loop reads CSVEDRGAYTEAFF. DNA for the CDR3: TGCAGCGTTGAAGATCGTGGGGCGTACACTGAAGCTTTCTTT. The full variable domain, its missing parts supplied by reference TRBV29-1 and TRBJ1-1, is SAVISQKPSRDICQRGTSLTIQCQVDSQVTMMFWYRQQPGQSLTLIATANQGSEATYESGFVIDKFPISRPNLTFSTLTVSNMSPEDSSIYLCSVEDRGAYTEAFFGQGTRLTVV.

The rearrangement links TRBV5-6 to TRBJ1-6, with 9 bases aligning to TRBD1. From germline, CDR1 is SGHDT and CDR2 YYEEEE. With 0 bases clipped from V and 7 bases from J, the junction kept 2 bases outside the gene matches. The CDR3 consists of 15 residues. CDR3 protein: CASSLAGTGNSPLHF. The CDR3 coding sequence is TGTGCCAGCAGCTTGGCCGGGACAGGGAATTCACCCCTCCACTTT.

V usage is TRBV2 and J usage is TRBJ2-5; D may be TRBD1 (6 bases). This CDR3 has 13 residues. Deletions cut 6 bases from V and 1 base from J, with 9 bases between. Germline CDR1 is SNHLY and CDR2 is FYNNEI. The DNA of the CDR3 is TGTGCCAGCAGGCGACAGGCCCAAGAGACCCAGTACTTC. Its translation: CASRRQAQETQYF.

The rearrangement uses TRBV2 and TRBJ2-5; 12 bases fit TRBD2. Germline trimming cut 6 bases from V and 1 base from J; bases unmatched to any gene: 9. This CDR3 has 17 amino acids. Per the germline V gene, CDR1 is SNHLY and CDR2 is FYNNEI. DNA of the CDR3: TGTGCCAGCAGCCCCACCGGGACTAGCGGGTTCCAAGAGACCCAGTACTTC. It translates to CASSPTGTSGFQETQYF.

J is TRBJ1-1 and V is TRBV9, with D possibly TRBD1 on 5 matching bases. V lost 0 bases and J lost 0, with 9 bases in between. This CDR3 region has 15 residues. Germline V CDR1 and CDR2: SGDLS, YYNGEE. As DNA, the CDR3 is TGTGCCAGCAGCGTAGATGGGGCGGTGAACACTGAAGCTTTCTTT. It translates to CASSVDGAVNTEAFF.

This clone showed up just a few times. CDR3 sequence (DNA): TGTGCCAGCAGCTCCGGACAGGGGAGGAATGAGCAGTTCTTC. Amino acid sequence: CASSSGQGRNEQFF. The rearrangement uses TRBV7-8 and TRBJ2-1; 9 nucleotides align to TRBD1. Looked up from germline, CDR1 is SGHVS and CDR2 is FQNEAQ. This CDR3 has 14 residues. V shed 4 bases, J shed 7 bases, and the junction held 5 bases outside the gene matches.

This chain joins TRBV4-2 and TRBJ2-3; 11 bases map to TRBD2. V shed 0 bases and J 3 bases; nucleotides not matched to a gene: 8. This CDR3 region has 18 residues. Germline V gene sequence: CDR1 LGHNA, CDR2 YNFKEQ. CDR3 protein: CASSQDPASGGRTDTQYF. CDR3 DNA: TGTGCCAGCAGCCAAGATCCCGCTAGCGGGGGGCGAACAGATACGCAGTATTTT.

This chain uses TRBV5-1 with TRBJ1-2; D gene ambiguous. The CDR3 sequence is 14 residues long. Trimming took off 2 bases at V and 4 bases at J, with 12 bases between the two ends. Germline V gene data show CDR1 as SGHRS and CDR2 as YFSETQ. The DNA of the CDR3 is TGCGCCAGCAGCTTAATGGGCGTCGGCTATGGCTACACCTTC. This translates into CASSLMGVGYGYTF.

The chain's CDR3 is CASSLLVGRDRESDTQYF. DNA of the CDR3: TGTGCCAGCAGCTTATTAGTAGGCCGGGACAGGGAATCAGATACGCAGTATTTT. This sequence joins TRBV11-2 and TRBJ2-3; 9 bases fit TRBD1. Germline V gene lookup returns CDR1 SGHAT and CDR2 FQNNGV. V lost 2 bases to trimming and J lost 4 bases; unmatched junction nucleotides: 13. CDR3 length: 18 residues.

The rearrangement links TRBV10-2 to TRBJ1-1, with a weak D call TRBD1 (5 bases). Between the trimmed V and J ends, which lost 6 bases and 7 bases, there was a span of 21 bases. The CDR3 length is 15 residues. Germline V gives CDR1 WSHSY, CDR2 SAAADI. DNA of the CDR3: TGCGCCAGCAGGGCTTCATATAGGGACTCTGGTGAAGCTTTCTTT. It yields the protein CASRASYRDSGEAFF.

The chain couples TRBV19 to TRBJ1-1; TRBD1 might be the D (5 bases). Germline V gene lookup returns CDR1 LNHDA and CDR2 SQIVND (reference sequence). V was pared by 2 bases and J by 2 bases, with 18 bases between. The CDR3 covers 17 residues. Written as DNA, the CDR3 is TGTGCCAGTAGTATAAGCGGTGGGTGGCGGGGCAACACTGAAGCTTTCTTT. Translating it yields CASSISGGWRGNTEAFF.

This clone was recorded only once. The genes are TRBV11-3 and TRBJ2-3; D is unclear. Germline CDR1 and CDR2: SGHNT and YENEEA. V was cut by 4 bases and J by 5 bases, with 4 bases left in between. The CDR3 extends over 11 amino acids. As DNA, the CDR3 is TGTGCCAGCAGCTCCAGAGATACGCAGTATTTT. This sequence encodes CASSSRDTQYF.

The chain's CDR3 is CASSRVDRGGRYEQYF. The CDR3 DNA reads as TGTGCCAGCAGCCGAGTAGACAGGGGAGGAAGGTACGAGCAGTACTTC. The chain has TRBV14 and TRBJ2-7; 8 positions agree with TRBD1. This CDR3 has 16 amino acids. V gave up 4 bases and J gave up 4 bases; unmatched junction bases: 12. Germline loops: CDR1 SGHDN, CDR2 FVKESK.

The chain is built from TRBV4-2 and TRBJ2-1, with 8 bases aligning to TRBD2. The V gene's germline CDR1 is LGHNA and CDR2 YNFKEQ. The CDR3 sequence is 17 residues long. J was trimmed by 2 bases and V by 0 bases; bases with no gene match: 6. In DNA, the CDR3 is TGTGCCAGCAGCCAAGAGGCTAGCGGGTCTGCCTACAATGAGCAGTTCTTC. This sequence encodes CASSQEASGSAYNEQFF.

The chain recombines TRBV7-6 with TRBJ2-6; 11 nucleotides line up with TRBD1. The trim removed 5 bases at V and 0 bases at J, leaving 6 bases unmatched. The CDR3 consists of 18 residues. Per the germline V gene, CDR1 is SGHVS and CDR2 is FNYEAQ. The CDR3 protein is CASSTRTGGVSGANVLTF. In nucleotides, the CDR3 is TGTGCCAGCAGCACAAGGACAGGGGGCGTCTCTGGGGCCAACGTCCTGACTTTC.

V and J are TRBV5-1 and TRBJ2-5; TRBD1 matches at 7 bases. The germline V gene has CDR1 SGHRS and CDR2 YFSETQ. V was pared by 3 bases and J by 1 base, with 3 bases of the junction left unmatched. The CDR3 sequence is 14 residues long. CDR3 sequence reads: CASSSQGTQETQYF. The CDR3 DNA sequence: TGCGCCAGCAGCTCACAGGGGACCCAAGAGACCCAGTACTTC.

As to this clone: Other nucleotide sequences from this sample produce the same CDR3. V and J are TRBV27 and TRBJ2-7; TRBD1 agrees at 8 bases. The CDR3 length is 14 residues. From germline, CDR1 is MNHEY and CDR2 SMNVEV (reference sequence). Unmatched junction bases numbered 10, after V lost 5 bases and J lost 7 bases. In DNA, the CDR3 is TGTGCCAGCAGTCTGGGGGACAGGCCCTCTGAGCAGTACTTC. Protein: CASSLGDRPSEQYF.

This clone has only one observation. The chain is built from TRBV30 and TRBJ2-5; 10 nucleotides agree with TRBD1. J gave up 3 bases and V 1 base, and 11 bases lay outside the gene matches. Per germline, CDR1 GTSNPN and CDR2 SVGIG (reference sequence). The CDR3 consists of 17 residues. In DNA form, the CDR3 reads TGTGCCTGGAGTGCGGGATATTCGGGACAGGGGAAAGAGACCCAGTACTTC. Translating gives CAWSAGYSGQGKETQYF.

This chain uses TRBV5-1 with TRBJ2-1; unclear D gene. V was clipped by 2 bases and J by 0 bases, with 6 bases between them. Germline CDR1 is SGHRS and CDR2 is YFSETQ. The CDR3 is 14 amino acids. The CDR3 loop reads CASSFDSSYNEQFF. DNA of the CDR3: TGCGCCAGCAGCTTTGATAGCTCCTACAATGAGCAGTTCTTC.

This clone was observed a single time. This chain joins TRBV15 and TRBJ1-3; no firm D call. Trimming took 0 bases from V and 0 from J, leaving 6 bases between them. This CDR3 is built from 15 residues. Germline CDR1 reads LNHNV; CDR2 reads YYDKDF (reference sequence). The CDR3 DNA reads as TGTGCCACCAGCAGAGACCCGGGCTCTGGAAACACCATATATTTT. Its protein is CATSRDPGSGNTIYF.